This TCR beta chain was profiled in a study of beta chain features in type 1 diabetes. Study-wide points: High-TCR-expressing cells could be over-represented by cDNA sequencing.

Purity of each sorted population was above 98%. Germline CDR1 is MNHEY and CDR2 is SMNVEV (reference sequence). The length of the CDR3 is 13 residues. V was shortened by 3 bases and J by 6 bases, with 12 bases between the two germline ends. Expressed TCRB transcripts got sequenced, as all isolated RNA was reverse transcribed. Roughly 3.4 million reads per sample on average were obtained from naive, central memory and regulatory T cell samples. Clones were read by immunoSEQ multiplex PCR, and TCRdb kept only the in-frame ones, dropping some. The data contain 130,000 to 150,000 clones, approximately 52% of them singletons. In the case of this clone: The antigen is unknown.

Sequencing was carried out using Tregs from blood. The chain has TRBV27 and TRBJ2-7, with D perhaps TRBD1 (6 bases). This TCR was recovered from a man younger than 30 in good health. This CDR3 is CASSLSTGGEQYF. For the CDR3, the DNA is TGTGCCAGCAGTTTGTCGACAGGCGGCGAGCAGTACTTC.